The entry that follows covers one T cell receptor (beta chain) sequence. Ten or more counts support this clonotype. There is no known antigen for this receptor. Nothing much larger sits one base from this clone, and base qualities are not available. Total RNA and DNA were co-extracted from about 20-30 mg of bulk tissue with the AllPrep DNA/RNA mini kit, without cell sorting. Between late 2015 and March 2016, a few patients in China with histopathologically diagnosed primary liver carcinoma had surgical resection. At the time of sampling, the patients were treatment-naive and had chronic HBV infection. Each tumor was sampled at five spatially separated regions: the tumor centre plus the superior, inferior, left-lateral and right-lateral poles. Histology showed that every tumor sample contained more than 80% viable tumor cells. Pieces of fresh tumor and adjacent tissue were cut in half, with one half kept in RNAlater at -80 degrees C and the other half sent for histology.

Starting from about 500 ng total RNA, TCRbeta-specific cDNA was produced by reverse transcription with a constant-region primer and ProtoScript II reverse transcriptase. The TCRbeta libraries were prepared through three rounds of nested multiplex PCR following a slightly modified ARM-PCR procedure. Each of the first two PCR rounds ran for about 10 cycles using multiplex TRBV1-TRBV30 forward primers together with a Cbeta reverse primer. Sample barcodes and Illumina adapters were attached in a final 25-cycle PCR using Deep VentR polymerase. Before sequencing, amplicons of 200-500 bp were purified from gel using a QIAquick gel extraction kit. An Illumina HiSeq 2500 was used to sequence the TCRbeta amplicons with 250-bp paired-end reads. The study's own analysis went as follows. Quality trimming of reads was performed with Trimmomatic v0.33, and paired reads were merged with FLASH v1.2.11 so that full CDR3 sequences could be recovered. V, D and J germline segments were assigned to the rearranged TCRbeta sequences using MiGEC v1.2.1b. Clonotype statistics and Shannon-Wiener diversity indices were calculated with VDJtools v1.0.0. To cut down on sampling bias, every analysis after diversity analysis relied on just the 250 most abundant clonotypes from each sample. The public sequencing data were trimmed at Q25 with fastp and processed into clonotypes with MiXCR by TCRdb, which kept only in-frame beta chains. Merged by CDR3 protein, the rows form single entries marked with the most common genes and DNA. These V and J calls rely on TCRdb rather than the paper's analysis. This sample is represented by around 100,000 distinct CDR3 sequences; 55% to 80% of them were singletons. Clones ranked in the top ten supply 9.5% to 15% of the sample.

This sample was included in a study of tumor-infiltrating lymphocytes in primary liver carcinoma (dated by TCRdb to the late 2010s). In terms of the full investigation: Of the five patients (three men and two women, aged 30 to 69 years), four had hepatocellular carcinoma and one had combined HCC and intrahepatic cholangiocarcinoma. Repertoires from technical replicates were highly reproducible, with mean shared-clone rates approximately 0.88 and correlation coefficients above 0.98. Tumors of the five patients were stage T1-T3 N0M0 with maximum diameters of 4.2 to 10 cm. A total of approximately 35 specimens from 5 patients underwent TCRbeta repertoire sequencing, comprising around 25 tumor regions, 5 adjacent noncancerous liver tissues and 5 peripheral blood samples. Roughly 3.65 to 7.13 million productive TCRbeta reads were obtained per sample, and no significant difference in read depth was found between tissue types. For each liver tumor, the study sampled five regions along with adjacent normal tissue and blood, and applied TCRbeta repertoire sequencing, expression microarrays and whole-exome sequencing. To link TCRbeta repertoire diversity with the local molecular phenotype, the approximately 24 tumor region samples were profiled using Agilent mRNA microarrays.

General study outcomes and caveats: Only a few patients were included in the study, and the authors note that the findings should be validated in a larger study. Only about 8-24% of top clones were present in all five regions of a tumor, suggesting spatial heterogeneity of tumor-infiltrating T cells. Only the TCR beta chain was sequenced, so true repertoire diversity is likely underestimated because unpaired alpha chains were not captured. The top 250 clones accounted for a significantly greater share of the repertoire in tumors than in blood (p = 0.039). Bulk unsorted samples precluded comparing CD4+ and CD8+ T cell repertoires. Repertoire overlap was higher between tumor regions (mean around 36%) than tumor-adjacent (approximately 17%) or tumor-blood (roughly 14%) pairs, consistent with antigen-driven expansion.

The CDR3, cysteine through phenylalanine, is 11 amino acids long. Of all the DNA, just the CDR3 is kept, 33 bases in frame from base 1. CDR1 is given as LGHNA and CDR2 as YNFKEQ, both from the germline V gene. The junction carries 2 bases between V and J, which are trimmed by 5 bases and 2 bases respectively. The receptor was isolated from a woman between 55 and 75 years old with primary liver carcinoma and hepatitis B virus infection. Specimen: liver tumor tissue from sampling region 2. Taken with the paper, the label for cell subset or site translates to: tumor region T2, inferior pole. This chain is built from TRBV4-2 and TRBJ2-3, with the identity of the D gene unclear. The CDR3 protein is CASSNTDTQYF. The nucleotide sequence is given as TGTGCCAGCAGCAACACAGATACGCAGTATTTT.